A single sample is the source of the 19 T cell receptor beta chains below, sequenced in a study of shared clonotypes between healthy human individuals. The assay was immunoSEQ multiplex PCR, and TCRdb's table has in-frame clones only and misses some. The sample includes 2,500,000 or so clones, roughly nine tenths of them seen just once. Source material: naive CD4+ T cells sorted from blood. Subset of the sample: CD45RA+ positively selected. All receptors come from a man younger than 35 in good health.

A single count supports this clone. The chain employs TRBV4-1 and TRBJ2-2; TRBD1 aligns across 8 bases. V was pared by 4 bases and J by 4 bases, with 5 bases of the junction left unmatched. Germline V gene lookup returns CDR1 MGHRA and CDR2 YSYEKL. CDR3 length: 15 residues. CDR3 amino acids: CASSPDRVGTGELFF. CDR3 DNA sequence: TGCGCCAGCAGCCCGGACAGGGTTGGCACCGGGGAGCTGTTTTTT.

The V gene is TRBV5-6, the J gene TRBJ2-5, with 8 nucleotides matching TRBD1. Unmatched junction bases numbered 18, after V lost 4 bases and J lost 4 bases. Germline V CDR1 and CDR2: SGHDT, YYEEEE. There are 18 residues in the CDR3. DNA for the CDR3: TGTGCCAGCAGCCCGGAGGCAGGGGGCGGTTTTGTTAGAGAGACCCAGTACTTC. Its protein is CASSPEAGGGFVRETQYF.

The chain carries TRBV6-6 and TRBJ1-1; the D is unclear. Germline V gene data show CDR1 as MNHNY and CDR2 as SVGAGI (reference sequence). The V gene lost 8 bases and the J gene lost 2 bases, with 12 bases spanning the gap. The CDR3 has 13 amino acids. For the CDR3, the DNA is TGTGCCAGCGCCGACCTTCTCAACACTGAAGCTTTCTTT. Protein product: CASADLLNTEAFF.

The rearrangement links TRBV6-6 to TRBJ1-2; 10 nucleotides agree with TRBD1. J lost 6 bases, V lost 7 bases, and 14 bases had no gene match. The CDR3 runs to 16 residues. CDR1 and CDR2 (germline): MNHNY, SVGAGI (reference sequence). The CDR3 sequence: CASNGIPGQGLDGYTF. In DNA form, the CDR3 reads TGTGCCAGCAACGGTATTCCGGGACAGGGGTTGGATGGCTACACCTTC.

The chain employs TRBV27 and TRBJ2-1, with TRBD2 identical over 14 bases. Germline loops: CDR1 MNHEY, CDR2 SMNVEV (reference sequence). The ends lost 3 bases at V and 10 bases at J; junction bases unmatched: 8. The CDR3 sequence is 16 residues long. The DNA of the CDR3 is TGTGCCAGCAGTTTTTGGGGGACTAGCGGGAGAGGAGAGCAGTTCTTC. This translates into CASSFWGTSGRGEQFF.

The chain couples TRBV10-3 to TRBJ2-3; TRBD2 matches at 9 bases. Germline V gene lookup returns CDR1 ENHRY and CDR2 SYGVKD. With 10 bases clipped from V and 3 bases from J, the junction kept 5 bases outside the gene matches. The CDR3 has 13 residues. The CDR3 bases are TGTGCCAGCTGCGGGGGGGCGACAGATACGCAGTATTTT. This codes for CASCGGATDTQYF.

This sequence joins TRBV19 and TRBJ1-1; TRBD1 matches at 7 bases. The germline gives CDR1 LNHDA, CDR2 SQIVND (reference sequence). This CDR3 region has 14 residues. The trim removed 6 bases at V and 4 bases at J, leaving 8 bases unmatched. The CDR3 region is CASSTGAKGTEAFF. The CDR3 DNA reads TGTGCCAGTAGCACAGGGGCGAAGGGCACTGAAGCTTTCTTT.

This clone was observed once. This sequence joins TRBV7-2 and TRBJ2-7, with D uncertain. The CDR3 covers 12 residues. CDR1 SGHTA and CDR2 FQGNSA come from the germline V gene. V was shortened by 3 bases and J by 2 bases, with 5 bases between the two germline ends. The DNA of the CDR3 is TGTGCCAGCAGCTTTAGTGCCTACGAGCAGTACTTC. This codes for CASSFSAYEQYF.

The CDR3 protein is CASGLGQWGETQYF. The CDR3 region has the DNA TGTGCTAGTGGCCTGGGACAGTGGGGGGAGACCCAGTACTTC. This rearrangement joins TRBV12-5 to TRBJ2-5; 7 bases match TRBD1. V lost 6 bases to trimming and J lost 5 bases; unmatched junction nucleotides: 9. The CDR3 has 14 residues. Germline lookup yields CDR1 LGHNT and CDR2 FRNRAP.

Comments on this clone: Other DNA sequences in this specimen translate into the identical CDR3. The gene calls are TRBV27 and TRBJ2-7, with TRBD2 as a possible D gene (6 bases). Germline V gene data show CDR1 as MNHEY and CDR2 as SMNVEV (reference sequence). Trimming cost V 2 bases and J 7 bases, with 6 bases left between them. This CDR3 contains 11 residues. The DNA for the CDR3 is TGTGCCAGCAGTTTAAGCGGGGAGCAGTACTTC. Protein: CASSLSGEQYF.

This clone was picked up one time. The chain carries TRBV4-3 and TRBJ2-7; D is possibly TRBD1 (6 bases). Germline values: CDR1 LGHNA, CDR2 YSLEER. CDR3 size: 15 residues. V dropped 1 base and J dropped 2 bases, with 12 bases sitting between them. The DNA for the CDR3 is TGCGCCAGCAGCCAAGTAAGAGGGGGAGCCTACGAGCAGTACTTC. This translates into CASSQVRGGAYEQYF.

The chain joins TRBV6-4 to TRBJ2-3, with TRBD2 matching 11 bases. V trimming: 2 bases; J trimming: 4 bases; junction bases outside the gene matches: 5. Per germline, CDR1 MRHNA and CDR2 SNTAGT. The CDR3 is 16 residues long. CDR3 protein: CASSDTSGGDPDTQYF. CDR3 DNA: TGTGCCAGCAGTGACACTAGCGGGGGAGACCCAGATACGCAGTATTTT.

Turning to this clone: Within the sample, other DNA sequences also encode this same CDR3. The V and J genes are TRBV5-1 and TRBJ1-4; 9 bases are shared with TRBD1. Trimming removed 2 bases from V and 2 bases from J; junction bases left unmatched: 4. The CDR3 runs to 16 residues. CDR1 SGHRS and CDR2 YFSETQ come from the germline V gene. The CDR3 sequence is CASSLTGGATNEKLFF. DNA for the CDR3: TGCGCCAGCAGCTTAACAGGGGGCGCGACTAATGAAAAACTGTTTTTT.

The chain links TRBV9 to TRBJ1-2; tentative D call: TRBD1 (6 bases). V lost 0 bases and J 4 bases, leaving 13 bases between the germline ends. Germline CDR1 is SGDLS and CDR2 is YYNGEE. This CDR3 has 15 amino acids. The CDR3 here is CASSVAGGHGYGYTF. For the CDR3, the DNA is TGTGCCAGCAGCGTAGCGGGGGGGCACGGCTATGGCTACACCTTC.

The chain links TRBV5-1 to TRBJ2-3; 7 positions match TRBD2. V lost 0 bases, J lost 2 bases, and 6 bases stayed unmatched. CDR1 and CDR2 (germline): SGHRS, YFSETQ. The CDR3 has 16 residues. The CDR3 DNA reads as TGCGCCAGCAGCTTGGACTTAGCGGGTGACACAGATACGCAGTATTTT. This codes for CASSLDLAGDTDTQYF.

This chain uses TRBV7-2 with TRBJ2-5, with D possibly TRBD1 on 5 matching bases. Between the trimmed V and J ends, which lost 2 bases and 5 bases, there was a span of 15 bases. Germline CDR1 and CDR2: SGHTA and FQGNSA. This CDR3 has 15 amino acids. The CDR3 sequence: CASSLLRQGTETQYF. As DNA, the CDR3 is TGTGCCAGCAGCTTACTACGGCAGGGAACGGAGACCCAGTACTTC. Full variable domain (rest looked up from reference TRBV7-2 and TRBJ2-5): GAGVSQSPSNKVTEKGKDVELRCDPISGHTALYWYRQSLGQGLEFLIYFQGNSAPDKSGLPSDRFSAERTGGSVSTLTIQRTQQEDSAVYLCASSLLRQGTETQYFGPGTRLLVL.

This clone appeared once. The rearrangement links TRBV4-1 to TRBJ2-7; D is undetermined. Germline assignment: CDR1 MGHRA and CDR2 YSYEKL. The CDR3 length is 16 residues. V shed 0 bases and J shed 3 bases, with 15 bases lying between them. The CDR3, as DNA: TGCGCCAGCAGCCAAGAAGTAGTGGGCACCCGCTACGAGCAGTACTTC. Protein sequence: CASSQEVVGTRYEQYF.

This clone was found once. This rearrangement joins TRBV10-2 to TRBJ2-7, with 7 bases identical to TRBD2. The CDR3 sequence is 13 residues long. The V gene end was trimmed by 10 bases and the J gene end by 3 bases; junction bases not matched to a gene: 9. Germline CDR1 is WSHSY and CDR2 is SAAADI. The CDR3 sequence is CANSAGGSYEQYF. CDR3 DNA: TGCGCCAACTCGGCCGGCGGGAGCTACGAGCAGTACTTC.

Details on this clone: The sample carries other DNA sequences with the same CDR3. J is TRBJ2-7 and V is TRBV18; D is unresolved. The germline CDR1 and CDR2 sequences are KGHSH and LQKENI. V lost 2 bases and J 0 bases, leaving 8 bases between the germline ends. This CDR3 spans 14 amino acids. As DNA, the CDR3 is TGTGCCAGCTCACCAGACTCAAGCTCCTACGAGCAGTACTTC. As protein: CASSPDSSSYEQYF. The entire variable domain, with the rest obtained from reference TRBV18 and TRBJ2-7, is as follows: NAGVMQNPRHLVRRRGQEARLRCSPMKGHSHVYWYRQLPEEGLKFMVYLQKENIIDESGMPKERFSAEFPKEGPSILRIQQVVRGDSAAYFCASSPDSSSYEQYFGPGTRLTVT.